One sample yielded the 7 T cell receptor beta chains listed below, sequenced in a study of OX40 agonist ivuxolimab in advanced cancers. The table came from immunoSEQ multiplex PCR; TCRdb's copy has only in-frame clones and leaves some out. The sample shows 15,000 to 20,000 clones, 87% of them seen only once. The sequencing here drew on CD4+ or CD8+ T cells sorted from blood, taken in a trial of the OX40 agonist ivuxolimab. The receptors originated from an adult with an advanced solid tumor such as melanoma, head and neck, liver or kidney cancer.

This chain joins TRBV7-9 and TRBJ1-3; tentative D call: TRBD1 (6 bases). Deletions cut 8 bases from V and 0 bases from J, with 14 bases between. Germline V gene sequence: CDR1 SEHNR, CDR2 FQNEAQ (reference sequence). CDR3 length equals 15 residues. In DNA form, the CDR3 reads TGTGCCAGCTCGGGGGCGGCGAGCTCTGGAAACACCATATATTTT. Residues: CASSGAASSGNTIYF. Complete variable domain (other parts from reference TRBV7-9 and TRBJ1-3): DTGVSQNPRHKITKRGQNVTFRCDPISEHNRLYWYRQTLGQGPEFLTYFQNEAQLEKSRLLSDRFSAERPKGSFSTLEIQRTEQGDSAMYLCASSGAASSGNTIYFGEGSWLTVV.

The chain links TRBV6-6 to TRBJ2-1; 8 bases agree with TRBD1. The CDR3 totals 14 residues. CDR1 is MNHNY and CDR2 is SVGAGI in the germline V gene (reference sequence). The V segment lost 1 base and the J segment 12 bases; nucleotides outside the gene matches: 8. The CDR3 is CASSYYGTGFGQFF. The CDR3 DNA is TGTGCCAGCAGTTACTACGGGACAGGTTTTGGGCAGTTCTTC.

The chain links TRBV6-1 to TRBJ2-3; 7 nucleotides line up with TRBD1. The CDR3 spans 15 residues. V lost 1 base, J lost 7 bases, and 8 bases stayed unmatched. Germline lookup yields CDR1 MNHNS and CDR2 SASEGT. The CDR3 sequence: CASSEDRGVFHTQYF. In DNA form, the CDR3 reads TGTGCCAGCAGTGAAGACAGGGGAGTTTTCCATACGCAGTATTTT.

V gene TRBV30 combines with J gene TRBJ2-7; D may be TRBD2 (5 bases). The CDR3 is 11 amino acids. Germline V lookup: CDR1 GTSNPN, CDR2 SVGIG (reference sequence). The germline V and J ends were trimmed by 3 bases and 4 bases, with 7 bases remaining between them. CDR3 nucleotide sequence: TGTGCCTGGAGCGGGGAATACGAGCAGTACTTC. It translates to CAWSGEYEQYF.

The chain recombines TRBV5-6 with TRBJ2-7; no clear D gene. There are 14 residues in the CDR3. Trimming shortened V by 5 bases and J by 2 bases, and 14 bases separated the two germline ends. From germline, CDR1 is SGHDT and CDR2 YYEEEE. The CDR3 DNA sequence: TGTGCCAGCAGGCCACTCGGGCCCACCTACGAGCAGTACTTC. Its translation: CASRPLGPTYEQYF.

V usage is TRBV6-1 and J usage is TRBJ1-3; D is unresolved. Germline V gene data show CDR1 as MNHNS and CDR2 as SASEGT. This CDR3 has 15 amino acids. V was trimmed by 1 base and J by 6 bases, leaving 13 bases between them. CDR3 in amino acids: CASSEGLALLNTIYF. In DNA, the CDR3 is TGTGCCAGCAGTGAAGGCTTAGCTTTGTTAAACACCATATATTTT.

This chain links TRBV4-1 with TRBJ1-5; tentatively, D is TRBD1 (5 bases). CDR1 MGHRA and CDR2 YSYEKL come from the germline V gene. This CDR3 region has 15 residues. Deletions cut 2 bases from V and 3 bases from J, with 11 bases between. In nucleotides, the CDR3 is TGCGCCAGCAGCCAACATCCCAGGGACAATCAGCCCCAGCATTTT. Translated, it gives CASSQHPRDNQPQHF.